A selection of T cell receptor beta chains follows, all from one sample in a study of identical twins. One entry per CDR3 protein, called by TCRdb with MiXCR from the 5' RACE reads. The sample has 1,800,000 or so distinct CDR3 sequences; around 29% are singletons. The sample consisted of cord blood. Receptor source: a newborn girl in good health. CDR3s include the opening cysteine and the closing phenylalanine or tryptophan. D genes are given only for firm matches. Not every row has a clone size; where given, it reads once, few, many or a size class.

j_call,clone_size,v_call,d_call,cdr3_nt,cdr3_aa
TRBJ2-7,.,TRBV28,.,TGTGCCAGCAGTTTTACGGGGGTCTACGAGCAGTACTTC,CASSFTGVYEQYF
TRBJ2-5,.,TRBV30,.,TGTGCCTGGCTTCCCCTGGGGCCAGAGACCCAGTACTTC,CAWLPLGPETQYF
TRBJ2-3,.,TRBV20-1,.,TGCAGTGCTCCACCGGGATTAGCGGCAGATACGCAGTATTTT,CSAPPGLAADTQYF
TRBJ1-5,.,TRBV20-1,.,TGCAGTGCAGGACTGTCCGGATATAGCAATCAGCCCCAGCATTTT,CSAGLSGYSNQPQHF
TRBJ2-7,few,TRBV11-2,.,TGTGCCAGCAGGACCCACTACCCCTCCTACGAGCAGTACTTC,CASRTHYPSYEQYF
TRBJ1-4,few,TRBV20-1,.,TGCAGTGCTAGTACCGGGGTTGATGAAAAACTGTTTTTT,CSASTGVDEKLFF
TRBJ2-3,few,TRBV4-1,.,TGCGCCAGCAGCCCCCCGATGGATACGCAGTATTTT,CASSPPMDTQYF
TRBJ2-3,few,TRBV4-2,.,TGTGCCAGCAGCCCCAGGGGGAGGTATTCCACAGATACGCAGTATTTT,CASSPRGRYSTDTQYF
TRBJ2-1,few,TRBV3-1,TRBD2,TGTGCCAGCAGCCAAGATATGCTAGCGGGGATCGATGAGCAGTTCTTC,CASSQDMLAGIDEQFF
TRBJ1-1,.,TRBV7-9,.,TGTGCCAGCAGCTTAGGGTCCGGGTCTGGGGCTTTCTTT,CASSLGSGSGAFF